The 23 T cell receptor beta chains below come from one sample, sequenced in a study of read filtering for tumor transcriptome and immune sequencing. This library used roughly 430 ng RNA and molecular barcoded adaptors spanning alpha/delta and beta/gamma chains. TCRdb re-called the reads with MiXCR, one entry per CDR3 protein. This sample has approximately 24,000 distinct CDR3 sequences, with approximately 23% found just once. Sequencing used a population of CD138-negative cells sorted from bone marrow. The origin of the receptors is a donor at least 40 years old with multiple myeloma.

This clonotype was seen at least ten times. The chain uses TRBV29-1 and TRBJ1-1; D not resolved. The V and J ends lost 4 bases and 0 bases respectively, with 9 bases between them. In germline, CDR1 is SQVTM, CDR2 ANQGSEA. CDR3 length: 13 amino acids. CDR3 sequence reads: CSVVSVMNTEAFF. Here the CDR3 DNA reads TGCAGCGTTGTTTCCGTCATGAACACTGAAGCTTTCTTT.

In this sample, this clonotype turned up many times. CDR3: CASSSRGDQETQYF. The CDR3 nucleotides read TGTGCCAGCAGCTCAAGGGGGGACCAAGAGACCCAGTACTTC. The rearrangement uses TRBV7-2 and TRBJ2-5; D may be TRBD1 or TRBD2 (6 bases each). This CDR3 has 14 amino acids. Germline lookup yields CDR1 SGHTA and CDR2 FQGNSA. Trimming removed 4 bases from V and 0 bases from J, with 9 bases in between.

In this sample, this clonotype turned up many times. The chain links TRBV28 to TRBJ1-1; no definite D call. Trimming took 4 bases from V and 1 from J, leaving 13 bases between them. CDR3 length: 15 residues. The V gene's germline CDR1 is MDHEN and CDR2 SYDVKM. The CDR3 sequence: CASSSSEEGNTEAFF. The CDR3 region has the DNA TGTGCCAGCAGTTCCTCGGAAGAGGGGAACACTGAAGCTTTCTTT.

This clonotype was seen repeatedly, ten times or more. This rearrangement joins TRBV7-9 to TRBJ2-2, with D unclear. This CDR3 is 13 amino acids long. Trimming took 1 base from V and 6 from J, leaving 6 bases between them. CDR1 is SEHNR and CDR2 is FQNEAQ in the germline V gene (reference sequence). For the CDR3, the DNA is TGTGCCAGCAGCTTAGTGGACCCCGGGGAGCTGTTTTTT. Its protein product is CASSLVDPGELFF.

This clonotype came up many times. The chain links TRBV28 to TRBJ2-2; 9 positions match TRBD1. The germline V gene has CDR1 MDHEN and CDR2 SYDVKM. The CDR3 consists of 16 residues. With V trimmed by 6 bases and J by 10 bases, 15 bases remained unmatched. The CDR3 DNA follows: TGTGCCAGCAGGGGGACCGGGACAGGGAGTACCCAGGAGCTGTTTTTT. This encodes CASRGTGTGSTQELFF.

Worth noting for this clonotype: A much larger clone lies one base from this, so it may be a read error. This CDR3 fails to terminate in the conserved phenylalanine or tryptophan, so it likely reflects a read error. In DNA, the CDR3 is TGTGCCAGTAGTACCGGGGGGGCGAGCAATCAGCCCCAGCATCTT. Encoded protein: CASSTGGASNQPQHL. This chain joins TRBV19 and TRBJ1-5; the D gene is possibly TRBD1 (6 bases). The CDR3 has 15 amino acids. V dropped 4 bases and J dropped 1 base, with 11 bases sitting between them. Germline V gives CDR1 LNHDA, CDR2 SQIVND (reference sequence).

The chain has TRBV5-1 and TRBJ2-7, with 7 bases that match TRBD1. This CDR3 region has 14 residues. Germline V gene sequence: CDR1 SGHRS, CDR2 YFSETQ. J was trimmed by 5 bases and V by 3 bases; bases with no gene match: 8. The CDR3, as DNA: TGCGCCAGCAGCTCAGGACAGGAGTATAACGAGCAGTACTTC. This translates into CASSSGQEYNEQYF.

Worth noting for this clonotype: Since a far larger clone is one base different, this is likely a read error. The V gene is TRBV7-2, the J gene TRBJ2-7; TRBD1 might be the D (5 bases). The CDR3 loop spans 16 amino acids. The germline gives CDR1 SGHTA, CDR2 FQGNSA. CDR3 protein: CAGSRRQPTRDYEQYF. The CDR3 bases are TGTGCCGGCAGCCGTAGACAGCCAACAAGAGACTACGAGCAGTACTTC.

At least ten counts were recorded for this clonotype. J is TRBJ2-5 and V is TRBV29-1, with a tentative D call TRBD2 (6 bases). The germline CDR1 and CDR2 sequences are SQVTM and ANQGSEA. This CDR3 has 12 residues. The V gene lost 3 bases and the J gene lost 9 bases, with 14 bases spanning the gap. CDR3 sequence reads: CSVEASAQAQYF. The DNA for the CDR3 is TGCAGCGTTGAGGCTAGCGCTCAGGCCCAGTACTTC.

This clonotype was picked up many times. The V gene is TRBV12-3 or TRBV12-4, the J gene TRBJ1-1; D is perhaps TRBD1 (5 bases). The CDR3 covers 14 residues. Trimming took 3 bases from V and 1 from J, leaving 9 bases between them. As DNA, the CDR3 is TGTGCCAGCAGTTTCCGACAGCAGAACACTGAAGCTTTCTTT. Its translation is CASSFRQQNTEAFF.

This clonotype showed up just a few times. One base away lies a much larger clone, so this may be a sequencing read error. This likely comes from a read error, as the CDR3 has no conserved phenylalanine or tryptophan at its end. The CDR3 region has the DNA TGTGCCAGCAGGCGGGGGAACACTGAAGCTTTCCTT. It is translated as CASRRGNTEAFL. This chain links TRBV2 with TRBJ1-1, with unresolved D. The CDR3 consists of 12 residues. V was trimmed by 6 bases and J by 1 base, leaving 6 bases between them. The germline V gene encodes CDR1 SNHLY and CDR2 FYNNEI.

This clonotype has a count of ten or more. The chain carries TRBV4-1 and TRBJ2-3; no firm D call. V was trimmed by 4 bases and J by 3 bases, leaving 29 bases between them. Germline V CDR1 and CDR2: MGHRA, YSYEKL. The CDR3 has 20 residues. The CDR3 reads CASSRRVGSPTPGPTDTQYF. The CDR3 nucleotides read TGCGCCAGCAGCCGACGGGTCGGTTCACCAACCCCCGGACCTACAGATACGCAGTATTTT.

This clonotype was observed a few times. The rearrangement joins TRBV12-3 or TRBV12-4 to TRBJ1-4; no clear D gene. CDR3 size: 15 residues. The V and J ends lost 2 bases and 7 bases respectively, with 14 bases between them. The CDR3 sequence: CASSLPPRSREKLFF. CDR3 bases: TGTGCCAGCAGTTTACCTCCCAGGTCCCGTGAAAAACTGTTTTTT.

The CDR3 nucleotides are TGTGCCAGCAGCCCGCGGCGGACCTACAATGAGCAGTTCTTC. Translation: CASSPRRTYNEQFF. This rearrangement joins TRBV9 to TRBJ2-1; D ambiguous. CDR1 and CDR2 (germline): SGDLS, YYNGEE. Trimming left V 4 bases short and J 2 bases short, with 10 bases between. CDR3 length: 14 residues.

For this clonotype: A much larger clone lies a single base off, so this may be a read error. Without the conserved terminal phenylalanine or tryptophan, this CDR3 likely stems from a read error. The chain recombines TRBV29-1 with TRBJ1-1, with D possibly being TRBD1 (5 bases). V was shortened by 7 bases and J by 1 base, with 10 bases between the two germline ends. Germline loops: CDR1 SQVTM, CDR2 ANQGSEA. CDR3 length equals 12 residues. The CDR3 region has the DNA TGCAGCGCAGCGACAGAGAACACTGAAGCTTTCCTT. Translated, it gives CSAATENTEAFL.

There are many counts of this clonotype. The chain links TRBV5-1 to TRBJ2-3; D unresolved. Trimming pared 0 bases from V and 4 bases from J, leaving 9 bases between. This CDR3 comprises 14 residues. The germline CDR1 and CDR2 sequences are SGHRS and YFSETQ. The CDR3 DNA reads TGCGCCAGCAGCTTGGTTCCGGGTCCAGATACGCAGTATTTT. Protein: CASSLVPGPDTQYF.

This clonotype occurred many times. V usage is TRBV19 and J usage is TRBJ2-3; D might be TRBD2 (6 bases). CDR3 length: 15 residues. The V gene's germline CDR1 is LNHDA and CDR2 SQIVND (reference sequence). Between the trimmed V and J ends, which lost 8 bases and 0 bases, there was a span of 15 bases. CDR3 protein: CASGGVHSSTDTQYF. The CDR3 DNA sequence: TGTGCCAGTGGCGGGGTCCATTCTAGCACAGATACGCAGTATTTT.

This clonotype appeared many times. J is TRBJ2-5 and V is TRBV13; TRBD2 might be the D (6 bases). The V and J ends lost 2 bases and 3 bases respectively, with 7 bases between them. Germline-derived CDR1 and CDR2 are PRHDT and FYEKMQ (reference sequence). This CDR3 has 13 amino acids. The CDR3 nucleotides are TGTGCCAGCAGCTTAAGACTAGAAGAGACCCAGTACTTC. Translation: CASSLRLEETQYF.

This clonotype was recorded many times. This chain joins TRBV6-2 or TRBV6-3 and TRBJ2-5, with 7 bases lining up with TRBD1. Germline CDR1 and CDR2: MNHEY and SVGEGT. The CDR3 has 14 amino acids. V lost 7 bases to trimming and J lost 0 bases; unmatched junction nucleotides: 5. The CDR3, as DNA: TGTGCCAGCAACCAGGGACAGTACCAAGAGACCCAGTACTTC. It translates to CASNQGQYQETQYF.

The V gene is TRBV2, the J gene TRBJ2-7, with D perhaps matching TRBD2 (6 bases). The germline CDR1 and CDR2 sequences are SNHLY and FYNNEI. Trimming took off 10 bases at V and 5 bases at J, with 21 bases between the two ends. The length of the CDR3 is 14 residues. The CDR3 coding sequence is TGTGCCACCAGGAGGGACCTAACTTTAAACGAGCAGTACTTC. Residues: CATRRDLTLNEQYF.

The sample holds a few counts of this clonotype. The genes are TRBV7-9 and TRBJ2-3; 7 nucleotides agree with TRBD2. The CDR3 contains 13 residues. The germline gives CDR1 SEHNR, CDR2 FQNEAQ (reference sequence). J gave up 3 bases and V 8 bases, and 5 bases lay outside the gene matches. The CDR3 here is CASFRTRTDTQYF. In DNA form, the CDR3 reads TGTGCCAGCTTCAGGACTAGGACAGATACGCAGTATTTT.

This clonotype has ten or more counts. The chain carries TRBV24-1 and TRBJ2-5; TRBD1 or TRBD2 may be the D gene (5 bases each). Germline CDR1 KGHDR, CDR2 SFDVKD. The CDR3 is 16 residues long. V gave up 5 bases and J gave up 2 bases, with 17 bases separating them. CDR3 loop: CATSGSGLWGQETQYF. The CDR3 DNA sequence: TGTGCCACCAGTGGCTCGGGGCTCTGGGGTCAAGAGACCCAGTACTTC.

In its sample, this clonotype was seen a few times. The gene calls are TRBV3-1 and TRBJ2-4, with 7 positions matching TRBD1. The CDR3 totals 14 residues. CDR1 and CDR2 (germline): LGHDT, YNNKEL (reference sequence). With V trimmed by 4 bases and J by 7 bases, 7 bases remained unmatched. CDR3 amino acids: CASSPEGQLNIQYF. The CDR3 DNA sequence: TGTGCCAGCAGCCCAGAGGGACAGCTCAACATTCAGTACTTC.